A selection of T cell receptor beta chains follows, all from one sample in a study of T cell repertoires in cytomegalovirus infection. These TCRs' antigens remain unknown. TCRdb re-analysed the reads in MiXCR, keeping a single row per CDR3 protein. The sample lists 350,000 to 400,000 distinct CDR3 sequences, about a third occurring once. The specimen was cultured PBMCs, collected from culture after CMV antigen stimulation. The receptors derive from a human donor in good health (CMV status not recorded). Some clones in this sample may be carry-over from other donors' samples. Both conserved end residues are part of each CDR3.

v_call: TRBV4-2; j_call: TRBJ2-1; cdr3_aa: CASSPEVSGSFGHEQFF
v_call: TRBV15; j_call: TRBJ1-2; cdr3_aa: CATSREAASGYGYTF
v_call: TRBV20-1; j_call: TRBJ2-4; cdr3_aa: CSARQGVFIDIQYF
v_call: TRBV4-3; j_call: TRBJ2-1; cdr3_aa: CASSQDIRDYFNEQFF
v_call: TRBV7-8; j_call: TRBJ2-3; cdr3_aa: CASSLRPRDTDTQYF
v_call: TRBV7-3; j_call: TRBJ2-2; cdr3_aa: CASSWAGELFF
v_call: TRBV10-3; j_call: TRBJ2-1; cdr3_aa: CAISELGGRRSRYEQFF
v_call: TRBV7-2; j_call: TRBJ2-7; cdr3_aa: CASSLRGQPYEQYF
v_call: TRBV28; j_call: TRBJ2-5; cdr3_aa: CASFTGTVQETQYF
v_call: TRBV29-1; j_call: TRBJ1-1; cdr3_aa: CSVAETENTEAFF
v_call: TRBV28; j_call: TRBJ1-5; cdr3_aa: CASTLSGTGIQPQHF
v_call: TRBV7-8; j_call: TRBJ1-2; cdr3_aa: CASSHLAVDYGYTF
v_call: TRBV20-1; j_call: TRBJ1-5; cdr3_aa: CSASTGRNQPQHF
v_call: TRBV7-2; j_call: TRBJ2-2; cdr3_aa: CASSTYTGELFF
v_call: TRBV10-1; j_call: TRBJ1-1; cdr3_aa: CASGESTGDAAFF
v_call: TRBV4-1; j_call: TRBJ2-1; cdr3_aa: CASSHLGTSGRISYNEQFF
v_call: TRBV7-2; j_call: TRBJ2-7; cdr3_aa: CASSLRRSSYEQYF
v_call: TRBV7-9; j_call: TRBJ2-3; cdr3_aa: CASSHFRTGSTDTQYF
v_call: TRBV12-3/TRBV12-4; j_call: TRBJ2-4; cdr3_aa: CASSPRRVENIQYF
v_call: TRBV19; j_call: TRBJ2-1; cdr3_aa: CASSIPYSGFGGNYNEQFF
v_call: TRBV20-1; j_call: TRBJ2-1; cdr3_aa: CSAPGPLARETAYYNEQFF
v_call: TRBV7-4; j_call: TRBJ1-4; cdr3_aa: CASSSDRTNEKLFF
v_call: TRBV7-2; j_call: TRBJ1-5; cdr3_aa: CASSLQGGYQPQHF
v_call: TRBV15; j_call: TRBJ2-5; cdr3_aa: CATSRDRGRETQYF
v_call: TRBV6-5; j_call: TRBJ1-4; cdr3_aa: CASSYSYGAKGLFF
v_call: TRBV28; j_call: TRBJ2-1; cdr3_aa: CASSSYPGLLPNEQFF
v_call: TRBV6-2/TRBV6-3; j_call: TRBJ2-1; cdr3_aa: CASMLAGGGERQFF
v_call: TRBV4-2; j_call: TRBJ2-1; cdr3_aa: CASSQAHSGAYNEQFF
v_call: TRBV6-5; j_call: TRBJ1-2; cdr3_aa: CASKQGTAGYTF
v_call: TRBV7-2; j_call: TRBJ2-7; cdr3_aa: CASSRETLAGVTYEQYF
v_call: TRBV12-3/TRBV12-4; j_call: TRBJ1-1; cdr3_aa: CASSLAPPIEAFF
v_call: TRBV6-2/TRBV6-3; j_call: TRBJ2-7; cdr3_aa: CASTSGNSDEQYF
v_call: TRBV27; j_call: TRBJ1-2; cdr3_aa: CASSSQGFPLNYGYTF
v_call: TRBV6-5; j_call: TRBJ2-6; cdr3_aa: CASSRRQAGANVLTF
v_call: TRBV5-5; j_call: TRBJ1-6; cdr3_aa: CASSGRQDPYNSPLHF
v_call: TRBV6-1; j_call: TRBJ2-5; cdr3_aa: CASSEAQGLKTQYF
v_call: TRBV5-5; j_call: TRBJ2-5; cdr3_aa: CASSLEGRVQETQYF
v_call: TRBV7-9; j_call: TRBJ1-1; cdr3_aa: CASSDTGQGGTGVAEAFF
v_call: TRBV19; j_call: TRBJ1-1; cdr3_aa: CASSINVMNTEAFF
v_call: TRBV6-6; j_call: TRBJ2-7; cdr3_aa: CASSGGRAGVLPEQYF
v_call: TRBV7-9; j_call: TRBJ1-6; cdr3_aa: CASSLGGLFASPLHF
v_call: TRBV7-9; j_call: TRBJ2-3; cdr3_aa: CASIPPGTSGFTQYF
v_call: TRBV7-2; j_call: TRBJ2-1; cdr3_aa: CASSLASGSHRLEQFF
v_call: TRBV15; j_call: TRBJ2-7; cdr3_aa: CATSRAGTASYEQYF
v_call: TRBV2; j_call: TRBJ2-6; cdr3_aa: CASIRELWTGANVLTF
v_call: TRBV7-2; j_call: TRBJ2-7; cdr3_aa: CASSLAALAGVNEQYF
v_call: TRBV12-5; j_call: TRBJ2-1; cdr3_aa: CASGLVNSISSYNEQFF
v_call: TRBV12-3/TRBV12-4; j_call: TRBJ2-3; cdr3_aa: CASSQRLAGVVTDTQYF
v_call: TRBV7-2; j_call: TRBJ2-5; cdr3_aa: CASTRDRAETQYF
v_call: TRBV12-3/TRBV12-4; j_call: TRBJ2-5; cdr3_aa: CASSLAAAQETQYF
v_call: TRBV7-2; j_call: TRBJ2-5; cdr3_aa: CASSPGLAQETQYF
v_call: TRBV7-2; j_call: TRBJ1-1; cdr3_aa: CASSPVPENTEAFF
v_call: TRBV20-1; j_call: TRBJ1-2; cdr3_aa: CSARAKGQGVNYGYTF
v_call: TRBV4-1; j_call: TRBJ2-3; cdr3_aa: CASSQGSGLLYTDTQYF
v_call: TRBV7-2; j_call: TRBJ1-2; cdr3_aa: CASSLQGAPGTF
v_call: TRBV12-3/TRBV12-4; j_call: TRBJ2-4; cdr3_aa: CASSFRAKNIQYF
v_call: TRBV15; j_call: TRBJ2-3; cdr3_aa: CATSRPITGTDTQYF
v_call: TRBV6-2/TRBV6-3; j_call: TRBJ1-4; cdr3_aa: CASSYPNLDRGEKLFF
v_call: TRBV7-2; j_call: TRBJ1-1; cdr3_aa: CASRLGWQSTEAFF